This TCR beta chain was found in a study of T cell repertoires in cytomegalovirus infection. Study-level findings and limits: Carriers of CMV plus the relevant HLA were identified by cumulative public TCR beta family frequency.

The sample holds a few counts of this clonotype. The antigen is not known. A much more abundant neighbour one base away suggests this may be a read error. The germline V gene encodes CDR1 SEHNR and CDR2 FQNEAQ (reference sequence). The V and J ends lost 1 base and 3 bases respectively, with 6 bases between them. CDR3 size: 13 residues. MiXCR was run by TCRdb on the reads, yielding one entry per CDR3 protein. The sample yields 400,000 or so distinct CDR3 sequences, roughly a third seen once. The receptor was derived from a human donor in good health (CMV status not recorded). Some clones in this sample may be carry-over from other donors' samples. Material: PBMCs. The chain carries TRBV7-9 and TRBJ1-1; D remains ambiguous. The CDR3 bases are TGTGCCAGCAGCTTAGTATCGGACACTGAAGCTTTCTTT. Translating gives CASSLVSDTEAFF.